Following are 5 T cell receptor beta chains from one sample sequenced in a study of blood T cell repertoires in COVID-19. Method: immunoSEQ multiplex PCR; TCRdb's copy keeps in-frame clones and lacks some. The sample yields over 400,000 clones, less than 90% seen once. Source material: PBMCs or T cells enriched from blood (not recorded which). These receptors were obtained from a woman aged 55-70 years who had recovered from COVID-19.

The chain couples TRBV28 to TRBJ2-6; D is ambiguous. Between the trimmed V and J ends, which lost 1 base and 2 bases, there was a span of 12 bases. The CDR3 is made up of 17 amino acids. Germline CDR1 MDHEN, CDR2 SYDVKM. CDR3 sequence: CASSLFGGLPGANVLTF. For the CDR3, the DNA is TGTGCCAGCAGTTTATTCGGCGGTCTCCCTGGGGCCAACGTCCTGACTTTC.

J is TRBJ2-5 and V is TRBV12-5, with TRBD2 identical over 9 bases. This CDR3 is built from 15 residues. V gave up 6 bases and J gave up 1 base; unmatched junction bases: 6. Germline lookup yields CDR1 LGHNT and CDR2 FRNRAP. The CDR3 DNA reads as TGTGCTAGTGGCCTCAGCGGGGGGATCCAAGAGACCCAGTACTTC. Translated, it gives CASGLSGGIQETQYF.

J is TRBJ2-3 and V is TRBV19, with D possibly TRBD2 on 6 matching bases. The CDR3 sequence is 14 residues long. Per the germline V gene, CDR1 is LNHDA and CDR2 is SQIVND (reference sequence). V gave up 7 bases and J gave up 6 bases, with 17 bases separating them. CDR3 sequence: CASTWDSSWDTQYF. The DNA of the CDR3 is TGTGCCAGTACTTGGGACTCCTCCTGGGATACGCAGTATTTT.

The chain uses TRBV21-1 and TRBJ2-7; no DNA check was done on the table's D call, TRBD1. TRBV21-1 is tagged as a pseudogene. This CDR3 spans 12 amino acids. Here the CDR3 DNA reads TGTGCCAGCAGCCTACAGGGGTACGAGCAGTACGTC. Protein product: CASSLQGYEQYV.

The chain couples TRBV2 to TRBJ1-3, with 8 bases lining up with TRBD1. From germline, CDR1 is SNHLY and CDR2 FYNNEI. This CDR3 has 16 amino acids. Trimming removed 6 bases from V and 0 bases from J; junction bases left unmatched: 7. CDR3 sequence (DNA): TGTGCCAGCAGAATTCAGGGGGCGACCTCTGGAAACACCATATATTTT. Residues: CASRIQGATSGNTIYF.